These 22 T cell receptor beta chains were all obtained from the same sample, sequenced in a study of ipilimumab plus nivolumab after autologous stem cell transplantation. Generated by immunoSEQ multiplex PCR, the TCRdb table keeps only in-frame clones and is missing some. The sample holds some 24,000 clones, about 86% seen once. This specimen was PBMCs, taken in a trial of ipilimumab plus nivolumab as post-transplant consolidation. These receptors all stem from a male donor with diffuse large B-cell lymphoma.

Comment on this clone: The identical CDR3 is also encoded by other nucleotide sequences in the sample. The J gene is TRBJ2-2, the V gene TRBV7-9; D is perhaps TRBD2 (6 bases). Trimming left V 6 bases short and J 3 bases short, with 8 bases between. Germline V lookup: CDR1 SEHNR, CDR2 FQNEAQ (reference sequence). The CDR3 is made up of 13 amino acids. The CDR3 reads CASRSGDTGELFF. CDR3 in DNA: TGTGCCAGCAGATCGGGGGACACCGGGGAGCTGTTTTTT. Full variable domain (missing parts from reference TRBV7-9 and TRBJ2-2): DTGVSQNPRHKITKRGQNVTFRCDPISEHNRLYWYRQTLGQGPEFLTYFQNEAQLEKSRLLSDRFSAERPKGSFSTLEIQRTEQGDSAMYLCASRSGDTGELFFGEGSRLTVL.

The chain links TRBV19 to TRBJ1-1, with D unresolved. The germline V gene has CDR1 LNHDA and CDR2 SQIVND (reference sequence). Trimming removed 5 bases at V and 6 bases at J, with 19 bases between. The CDR3 has 15 amino acids. CDR3 DNA sequence: TGTGCCAGTAGTGCGAATCCTGACCGGACCGCTGAAGCTTTCTTT. As protein: CASSANPDRTAEAFF.

The V gene is TRBV6-1, the J gene TRBJ2-1, with D perhaps being TRBD1 or TRBD2 (5 bases each). Trimming took off 3 bases at V and 7 bases at J, with 28 bases between the two ends. Germline V CDR1 and CDR2: MNHNS, SASEGT. The CDR3 loop spans 19 amino acids. CDR3 bases: TGTGCCAGCAGTGAGGATTATGCTGGGGCCAGAGGGTATAGGAATGAGCAGTTCTTC. Residues: CASSEDYAGARGYRNEQFF.

The chain couples TRBV27 to TRBJ2-2; a weak D match, TRBD2 (6 bases). The V gene lost 5 bases and the J gene lost 1 base, with 14 bases spanning the gap. The CDR3 has 16 amino acids. Germline V gene data show CDR1 as MNHEY and CDR2 as SMNVEV (reference sequence). The CDR3 DNA follows: TGTGCCAGCAGTCCCCGTCGGGGGTGGAACACCGGGGAGCTGTTTTTT. Its translation is CASSPRRGWNTGELFF.

V usage is TRBV5-1 and J usage is TRBJ2-2, with D perhaps matching TRBD1 or TRBD2 (5 bases each). This CDR3 contains 15 residues. V was pared by 1 base and J by 4 bases, with 11 bases between. The germline CDR1 and CDR2 sequences are SGHRS and YFSETQ. The CDR3 reads CASSLFQGATGELFF. CDR3 nucleotide sequence: TGCGCCAGCAGCTTGTTCCAGGGAGCCACCGGGGAGCTGTTTTTT.

This clone is medium-sized in the sample. This rearrangement joins TRBV5-1 to TRBJ2-7; 8 bases fit TRBD2. The J segment lost 7 bases and the V segment lost 4 bases, leaving 13 bases of the junction unmatched. The CDR3 runs 15 residues. Germline CDR1 and CDR2: SGHRS and YFSETQ. As DNA, the CDR3 is TGCGCCAGCAGCCCCTTAGCGGGGTCGACGGGGGAGCAGTACTTC. Amino acid sequence: CASSPLAGSTGEQYF. The full variable domain, rest sourced from reference TRBV5-1 and TRBJ2-7, is KAGVTQTPRYLIKTRGQQVTLSCSPISGHRSVSWYQQTPGQGLQFLFEYFSETQRNKGNFPGRFSGRQFSNSRSEMNVSTLELGDSALYLCASSPLAGSTGEQYFGPGTRLTVT.

CDR3 loop: CAWRTAGFLRGGYTF. CDR3 DNA: TGTGCCTGGAGGACGGCGGGGTTCTTACGGGGTGGCTACACCTTC. V is TRBV30 and J is TRBJ1-2, with no clear D. Per the germline V gene, CDR1 is GTSNPN and CDR2 is SVGIG (reference sequence). V lost 3 bases, J lost 7 bases, and 21 bases lay in between. The CDR3 covers 15 residues. Drawing the rest from reference TRBV30 and TRBJ1-2, the complete variable domain is SQTIHQWPATLVQPVGSPLSLECTVEGTSNPNLYWYRQAAGRGLQLLFYSVGIGQISSEVPQNLSASRPQDRQFILSSKKLLLSDSGFYLCAWRTAGFLRGGYTFGSGTRLTVV.

This clone was counted a few times. The V and J genes are TRBV4-1 and TRBJ2-7; 7 bases agree with TRBD1. V lost 2 bases and J lost 4; bases outside the gene matches: 8. The CDR3 spans 15 residues. Germline CDR1 MGHRA, CDR2 YSYEKL. CDR3 sequence (DNA): TGCGCCAGCAGCCAACGGGACAGTCTTAATTACGAGCAGTACTTC. This sequence encodes CASSQRDSLNYEQYF.

The V and J genes are TRBV2 and TRBJ2-1, with D hard to call. V lost 3 bases, J lost 7 bases, and 10 bases lay in between. This CDR3 comprises 13 residues. The germline V gene encodes CDR1 SNHLY and CDR2 FYNNEI. CDR3 region: CASSEAEPNEQFF. In DNA, the CDR3 is TGTGCCAGCAGTGAGGCGGAACCTAATGAGCAGTTCTTC.

This sequence joins TRBV21-1 and TRBJ2-1; TRBD2 is the table's D call, not checked against the DNA. TRBV21-1 is shown as a pseudogene. CDR3 length equals 17 residues. CDR3 in amino acids: CASSNLSLAGTYNEQFF. The CDR3, as DNA: TGTGCCAGCAGCAATCTGTCGCTAGCGGGGACCTACAATGAGCAGTTCTTC.

The V gene is TRBV5-1, the J gene TRBJ1-1; the D gene is possibly TRBD1 (5 bases). This CDR3 has 15 amino acids. In germline, CDR1 is SGHRS, CDR2 YFSETQ. Deletions cut 6 bases from V and 1 base from J, with 16 bases between. The CDR3 coding sequence is TGCGCCAGCAACCCCCGGGCGGGGGAGAACACTGAAGCTTTCTTT. Translated: CASNPRAGENTEAFF.

For this clone: The same CDR3 can be traced to other DNA sequences in this sample. The CDR3 DNA sequence: TGTGCCAGCAGCTTGCCCTCCAGGGAATTTCAGCCCCAGCATTTT. Its protein product is CASSLPSREFQPQHF. The genes are TRBV5-6 and TRBJ1-5, with D possibly matching TRBD1 (5 bases). CDR1 and CDR2 (germline): SGHDT, YYEEEE. Trimming pared 1 base from V and 6 bases from J, leaving 14 bases between. The CDR3 is 15 residues long. Full variable domain (missing parts from reference TRBV5-6 and TRBJ1-5): DAGVTQSPTHLIKTRGQQVTLRCSPKSGHDTVSWYQQALGQGPQFIFQYYEEEERQRGNFPDRFSGHQFPNYSSELNVNALLLGDSALYLCASSLPSREFQPQHFGDGTRLSIL.

This rearrangement joins TRBV6-1 to TRBJ2-7; 7 positions agree with TRBD1. Germline assignment: CDR1 MNHNS and CDR2 SASEGT. This CDR3 comprises 15 residues. J was trimmed by 3 bases and V by 4 bases; bases with no gene match: 9. For the CDR3, the DNA is TGTGCCAGCAGTGTTTCAGGGGGTAGGATCTACGAGCAGTACTTC. It translates to CASSVSGGRIYEQYF.

CDR3 coding DNA: TGTGCCAGCAGTGGGGGAGGGTACGAGCAGTACTTC. Translation gives CASSGGGYEQYF. The chain employs TRBV6-1 and TRBJ2-5, with TRBD2 matching 7 bases. The better agreement between TRBJ2-7 and the DNA end casts doubt on the J call. The CDR3 spans 12 residues. Germline assignment: CDR1 MNHNS and CDR2 SASEGT.

The chain has TRBV6-1 and TRBJ2-1; D might be TRBD2 (5 bases). The germline gives CDR1 MNHNS, CDR2 SASEGT. The CDR3 has 13 amino acids. V dropped 3 bases and J dropped 14 bases, with 17 bases sitting between them. CDR3 DNA: TGTGCCAGCAGTGACAAAATGGACTCCAGAGAGTTCTTC. Amino acid sequence: CASSDKMDSREFF.

The V call is TRBV10-3, the J call TRBJ1-1; 9 nucleotides match TRBD1. J lost 4 bases, V lost 0 bases, and 9 bases had no gene match. In germline, CDR1 is ENHRY, CDR2 SYGVKD. The CDR3 runs to 17 residues. The CDR3 region is CAISESGQGLRSTEAFF. The CDR3 DNA reads TGTGCCATCAGTGAGTCCGGACAGGGGTTAAGGAGCACTGAAGCTTTCTTT.

V is TRBV19 and J is TRBJ2-2; a weak D match, TRBD2 (7 bases). Germline-derived CDR1 and CDR2 are LNHDA and SQIVND (reference sequence). With 4 bases removed from V and 7 bases from J, the gap between germline ends came to 16 bases. The CDR3 length is 15 residues. The CDR3 spells CASSNRGAYHGELFF. The CDR3 DNA follows: TGTGCCAGTAGTAACCGGGGGGCATATCACGGGGAGCTGTTTTTT. The whole variable domain, filled in from reference TRBV19 and TRBJ2-2, reads DGGITQSPKYLFRKEGQNVTLSCEQNLNHDAMYWYRQDPGQGLRLIYYSQIVNDFQKGDIAEGYSVSREKKESFPLTVTSAQKNPTAFYLCASSNRGAYHGELFFGEGSRLTVL.

The genes are TRBV15 and TRBJ2-1, with TRBD1 matching over 10 bases. The CDR3 loop spans 15 amino acids. Germline values: CDR1 LNHNV, CDR2 YYDKDF (reference sequence). V shed 2 bases and J 9 bases; nucleotides not matched to a gene: 7. For the CDR3, the DNA is TGTGCCACCAGCAGAACGGGACAGGGGTACGGTGAGCAGTTCTTC. This translates into CATSRTGQGYGEQFF.

V and J are TRBV5-1 and TRBJ2-3; 8 nucleotides align to TRBD2. Germline values: CDR1 SGHRS, CDR2 YFSETQ. The CDR3 extends over 16 amino acids. Trimming took 4 bases from V and 0 from J; bases not matched to a gene: 7. The CDR3 reads CASSKPTSESTDTQYF. The CDR3 region has the DNA TGCGCCAGCAGCAAACCGACTAGCGAAAGCACAGATACGCAGTATTTT. The complete variable domain, with remaining parts taken from reference TRBV5-1 and TRBJ2-3, reads KAGVTQTPRYLIKTRGQQVTLSCSPISGHRSVSWYQQTPGQGLQFLFEYFSETQRNKGNFPGRFSGRQFSNSRSEMNVSTLELGDSALYLCASSKPTSESTDTQYFGPGTRLTVL.

J is TRBJ2-3 and V is TRBV19; 8 bases agree with TRBD2. The CDR3 is 13 amino acids. Germline V gene data show CDR1 as LNHDA and CDR2 as SQIVND (reference sequence). The junction had 5 bases not matched to a gene; V was cut back by 6 bases and J by 6 bases. The CDR3 nucleotides read TGTGCCAGTAGAGAGCGGGGGCAGGATACGCAGTATTTT. It yields the protein CASRERGQDTQYF.

The chain has TRBV6-1 and TRBJ2-7; 8 bases are shared with TRBD2. V dropped 1 base and J dropped 3; count of bases not matched to a gene: 5. The CDR3 consists of 15 residues. Looked up from germline, CDR1 is MNHNS and CDR2 is SASEGT. The chain's CDR3 is CASSEGAGGFYEQYF. The CDR3 DNA reads TGTGCCAGCAGTGAAGGGGCGGGGGGCTTCTACGAGCAGTACTTC.

V gene TRBV18 combines with J gene TRBJ2-3; D gene uncertain. The germline CDR1 and CDR2 sequences are KGHSH and LQKENI. Trimming stripped 6 bases from V and 3 bases from J, with 13 bases between. This CDR3 comprises 14 residues. In DNA form, the CDR3 reads TGTGCCAGCTCTTCGGTCGGCGAGACAGATACGCAGTATTTT. As protein: CASSSVGETDTQYF. Using reference TRBV18 and TRBJ2-3 for the parts outside the CDR3, the full variable domain is NAGVMQNPRHLVRRRGQEARLRCSPMKGHSHVYWYRQLPEEGLKFMVYLQKENIIDESGMPKERFSAEFPKEGPSILRIQQVVRGDSAAYFCASSSVGETDTQYFGPGTRLTVL.